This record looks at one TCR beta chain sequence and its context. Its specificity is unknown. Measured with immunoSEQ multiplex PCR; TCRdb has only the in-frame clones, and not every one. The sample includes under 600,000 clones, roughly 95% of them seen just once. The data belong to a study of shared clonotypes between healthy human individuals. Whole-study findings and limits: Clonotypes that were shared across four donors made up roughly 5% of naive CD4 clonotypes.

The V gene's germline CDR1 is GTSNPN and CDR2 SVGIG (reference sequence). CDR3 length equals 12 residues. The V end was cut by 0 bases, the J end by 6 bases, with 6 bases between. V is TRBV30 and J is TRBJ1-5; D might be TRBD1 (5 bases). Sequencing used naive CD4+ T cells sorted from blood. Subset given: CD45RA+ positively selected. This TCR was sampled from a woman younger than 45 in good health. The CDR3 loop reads CAWSVGTQPQHF. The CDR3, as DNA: TGTGCCTGGAGTGTGGGGACTCAGCCCCAGCATTTT.